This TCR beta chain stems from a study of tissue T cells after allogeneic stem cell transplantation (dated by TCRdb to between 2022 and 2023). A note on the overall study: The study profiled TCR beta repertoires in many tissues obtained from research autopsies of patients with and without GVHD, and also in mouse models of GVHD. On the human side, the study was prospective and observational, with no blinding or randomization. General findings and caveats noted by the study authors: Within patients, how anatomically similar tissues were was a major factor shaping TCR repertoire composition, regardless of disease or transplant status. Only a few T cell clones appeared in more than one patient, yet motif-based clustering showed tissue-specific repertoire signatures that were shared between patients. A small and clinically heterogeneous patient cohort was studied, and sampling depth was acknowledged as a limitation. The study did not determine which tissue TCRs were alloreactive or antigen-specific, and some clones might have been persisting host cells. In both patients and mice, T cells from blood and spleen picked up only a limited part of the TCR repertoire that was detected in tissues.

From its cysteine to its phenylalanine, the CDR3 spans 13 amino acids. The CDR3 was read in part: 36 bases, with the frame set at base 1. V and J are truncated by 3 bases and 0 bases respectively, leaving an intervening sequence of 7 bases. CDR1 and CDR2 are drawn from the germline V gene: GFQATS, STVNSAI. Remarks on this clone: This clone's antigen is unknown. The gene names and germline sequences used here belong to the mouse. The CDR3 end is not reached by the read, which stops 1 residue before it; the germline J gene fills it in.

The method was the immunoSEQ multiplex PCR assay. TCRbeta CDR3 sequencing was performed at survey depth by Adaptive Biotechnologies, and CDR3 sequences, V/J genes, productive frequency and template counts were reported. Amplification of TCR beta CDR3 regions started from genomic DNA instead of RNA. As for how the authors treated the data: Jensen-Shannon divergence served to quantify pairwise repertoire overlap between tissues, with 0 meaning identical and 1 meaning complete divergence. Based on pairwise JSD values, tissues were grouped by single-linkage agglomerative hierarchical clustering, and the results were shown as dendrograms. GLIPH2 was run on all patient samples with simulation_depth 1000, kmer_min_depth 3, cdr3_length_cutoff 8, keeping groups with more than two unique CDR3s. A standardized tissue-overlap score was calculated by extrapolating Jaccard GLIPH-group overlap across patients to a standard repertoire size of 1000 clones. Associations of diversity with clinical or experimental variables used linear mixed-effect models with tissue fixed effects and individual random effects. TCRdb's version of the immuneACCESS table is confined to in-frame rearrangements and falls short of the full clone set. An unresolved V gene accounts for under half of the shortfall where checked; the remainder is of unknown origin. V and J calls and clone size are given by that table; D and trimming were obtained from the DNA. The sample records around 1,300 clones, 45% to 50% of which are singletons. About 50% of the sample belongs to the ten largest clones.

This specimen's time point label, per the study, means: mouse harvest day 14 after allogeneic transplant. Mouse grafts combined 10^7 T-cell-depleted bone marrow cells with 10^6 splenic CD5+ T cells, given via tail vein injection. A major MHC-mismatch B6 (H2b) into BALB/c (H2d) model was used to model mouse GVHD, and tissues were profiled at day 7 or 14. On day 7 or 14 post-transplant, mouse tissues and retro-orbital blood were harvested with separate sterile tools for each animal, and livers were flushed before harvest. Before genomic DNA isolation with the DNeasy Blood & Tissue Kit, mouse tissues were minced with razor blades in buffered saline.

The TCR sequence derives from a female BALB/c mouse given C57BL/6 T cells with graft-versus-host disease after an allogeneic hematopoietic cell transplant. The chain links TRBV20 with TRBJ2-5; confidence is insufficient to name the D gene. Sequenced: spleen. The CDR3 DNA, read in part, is TGTGGTGCTAGAGCCATTAACCAAGACACCCAGTAC. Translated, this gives CGARAINQDTQY. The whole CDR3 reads CGARAINQDTQYF.